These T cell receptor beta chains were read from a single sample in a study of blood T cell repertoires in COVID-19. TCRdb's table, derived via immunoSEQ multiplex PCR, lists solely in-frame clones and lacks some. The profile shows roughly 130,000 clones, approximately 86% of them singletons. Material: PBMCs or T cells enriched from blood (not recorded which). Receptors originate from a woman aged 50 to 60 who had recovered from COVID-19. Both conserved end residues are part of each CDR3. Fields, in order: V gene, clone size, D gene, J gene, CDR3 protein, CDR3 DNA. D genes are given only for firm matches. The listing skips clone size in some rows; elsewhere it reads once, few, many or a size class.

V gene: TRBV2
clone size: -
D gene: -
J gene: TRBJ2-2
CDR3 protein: CASSPRQSNTGELFF
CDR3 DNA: TGTGCCAGCAGCCCCCGACAGAGTAACACCGGGGAGCTGTTTTTT

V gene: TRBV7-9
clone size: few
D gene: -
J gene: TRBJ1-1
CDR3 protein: CASSLGGAEAFF
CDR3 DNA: TGTGCCAGCAGCTTAGGGGGGGCTGAAGCTTTCTTT

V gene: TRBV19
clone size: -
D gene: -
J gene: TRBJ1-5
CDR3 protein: CASIKQGSNQPQHF
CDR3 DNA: TGTGCCAGTATAAAACAGGGTAGCAATCAGCCCCAGCATTTT

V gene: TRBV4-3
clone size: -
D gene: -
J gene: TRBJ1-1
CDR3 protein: CASSQLHGEGRAFF
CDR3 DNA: TGCGCCAGCAGCCAACTGCACGGGGAAGGAAGAGCTTTCTTT

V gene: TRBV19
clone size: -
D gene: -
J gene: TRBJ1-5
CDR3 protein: CASSLYDSRVANQPQHF
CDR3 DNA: TGTGCCAGTAGTTTATATGACAGCCGCGTCGCCAATCAGCCCCAGCATTTT

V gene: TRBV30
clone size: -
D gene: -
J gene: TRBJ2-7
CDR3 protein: CAWGGKTGYEQYF
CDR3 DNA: TGTGCCTGGGGAGGCAAGACAGGCTACGAGCAGTACTTC

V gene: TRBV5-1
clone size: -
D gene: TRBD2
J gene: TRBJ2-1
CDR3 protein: CASSLEGLISYNEQFF
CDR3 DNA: TGCGCCAGCAGCTTGGAGGGACTAATCTCCTACAATGAGCAGTTCTTC

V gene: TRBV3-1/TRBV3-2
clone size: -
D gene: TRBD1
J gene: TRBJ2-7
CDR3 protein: CASSPRDSAYEQYF
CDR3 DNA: TGTGCCAGCAGCCCCCGGGACAGTGCATACGAGCAGTACTTC

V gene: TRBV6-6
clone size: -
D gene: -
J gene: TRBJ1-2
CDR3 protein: CASSYSRGAYGYTF
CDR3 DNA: TGTGCCAGCAGTTACTCCCGGGGTGCCTATGGCTACACCTTC

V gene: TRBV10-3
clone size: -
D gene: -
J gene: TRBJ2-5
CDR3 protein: CAIRDRGPGTQYF
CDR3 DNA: TGTGCCATCAGGGATCGCGGGCCGGGGACCCAGTACTTC

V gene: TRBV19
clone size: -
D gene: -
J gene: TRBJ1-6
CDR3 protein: CASSFQDRPNSPLHF
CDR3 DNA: TGTGCCAGTAGTTTCCAGGACAGACCTAATTCACCCCTCCACTTT

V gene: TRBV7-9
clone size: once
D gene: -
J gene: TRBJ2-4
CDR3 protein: CASSARLKDAKNIQYF
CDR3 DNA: TGTGCCAGCAGCGCCCGACTGAAAGATGCCAAAAACATTCAGTACTTC

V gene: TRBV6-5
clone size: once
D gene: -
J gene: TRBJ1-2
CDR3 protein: CASTRTVVGYGYTF
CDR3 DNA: TGTGCCAGCACTAGGACAGTAGTTGGCTATGGCTACACCTTC

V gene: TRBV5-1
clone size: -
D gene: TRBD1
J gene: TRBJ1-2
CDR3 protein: CASSRTGDDYGYTF
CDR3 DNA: TGCGCCAGCAGCCGTACAGGGGATGACTATGGCTACACCTTC

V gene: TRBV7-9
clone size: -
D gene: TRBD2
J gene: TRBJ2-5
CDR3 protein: CASSTLTSGEETQYF
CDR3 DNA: TGTGCCAGCAGCACCCTGACTAGCGGAGAAGAGACCCAGTACTTC

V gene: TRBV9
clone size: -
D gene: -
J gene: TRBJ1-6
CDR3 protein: CASSVGSADGNSPLHF
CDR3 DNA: TGTGCCAGCAGCGTAGGGAGTGCCGACGGTAATTCACCCCTCCACTTT

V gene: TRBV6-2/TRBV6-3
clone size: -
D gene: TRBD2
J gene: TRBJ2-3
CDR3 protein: CASSYSTSGGADTQYF
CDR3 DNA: TGTGCCAGCAGTTACTCGACTAGCGGGGGGGCAGATACGCAGTATTTT

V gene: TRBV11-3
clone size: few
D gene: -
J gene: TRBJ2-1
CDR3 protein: CASSRRGLVYNEQFF
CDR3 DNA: TGTGCCAGCAGCCGGCGGGGCCTAGTCTACAATGAGCAGTTCTTC

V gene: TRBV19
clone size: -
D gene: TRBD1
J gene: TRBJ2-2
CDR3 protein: CASSISKGATGELFF
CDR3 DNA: TGTGCCAGTAGTATTTCTAAGGGGGCTACCGGGGAGCTGTTTTTT

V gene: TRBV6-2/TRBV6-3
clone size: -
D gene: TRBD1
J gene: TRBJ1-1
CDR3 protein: CASSPLIGGRYNEAFF
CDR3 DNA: TGTGCCAGCAGTCCCCTTATAGGGGGCAGGTATAATGAAGCTTTCTTT

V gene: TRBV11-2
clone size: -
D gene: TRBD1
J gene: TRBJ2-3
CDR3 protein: CASSAGQGSDTQYF
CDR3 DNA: TGTGCCAGCAGCGCCGGACAGGGCTCAGATACGCAGTATTTT

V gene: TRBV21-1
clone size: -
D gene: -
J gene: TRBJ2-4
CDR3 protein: CASSPLRWKNIQYF
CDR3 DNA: TGTGCCAGCAGCCCCTTGCGGTGGAAAAACATTCAGTACTTC

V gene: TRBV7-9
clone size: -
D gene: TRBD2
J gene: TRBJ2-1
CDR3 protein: CASSPGLAYGHPVF
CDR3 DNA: TGTGCCAGCAGTCCCGGACTAGCCTACGGCCATCCGGTCTTC

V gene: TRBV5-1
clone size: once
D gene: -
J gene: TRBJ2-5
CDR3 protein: CASNPVAGGGETQYF
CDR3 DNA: TGCGCCAGCAATCCTGTCGCAGGGGGAGGAGAGACCCAGTACTTC

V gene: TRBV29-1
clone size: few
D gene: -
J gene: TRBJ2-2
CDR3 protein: CSVDTYRQTGLAGELFF
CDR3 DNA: TGCAGCGTTGACACCTATAGGCAGACAGGTTTAGCCGGGGAGCTGTTTTTT

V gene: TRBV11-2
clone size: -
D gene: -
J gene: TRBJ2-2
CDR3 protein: CASSLGPRQGGRELFF
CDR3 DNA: TGTGCCAGCAGCTTAGGCCCGCGGCAGGGGGGACGGGAGCTGTTTTTT

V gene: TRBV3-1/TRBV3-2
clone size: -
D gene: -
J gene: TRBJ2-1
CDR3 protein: CASSQGFGDEQFF
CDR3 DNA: TGTGCCAGCAGCCAAGGTTTCGGGGATGAGCAGTTCTTC

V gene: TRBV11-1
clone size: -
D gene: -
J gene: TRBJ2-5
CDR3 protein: CASSLTEQETQYF
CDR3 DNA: TGTGCCAGCAGCTTAACAGAGCAAGAGACCCAGTACTTC

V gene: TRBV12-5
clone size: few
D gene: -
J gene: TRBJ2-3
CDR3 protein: CASGPGTDTSTDTQYF
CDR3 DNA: TGTGCTAGTGGTCCCGGAACAGATACTAGCACAGATACGCAGTATTTT

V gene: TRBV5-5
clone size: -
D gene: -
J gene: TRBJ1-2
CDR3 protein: CASSSVDSRYTF
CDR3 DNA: TGTGCCAGCAGCTCTGTTGACAGCCGCTACACCTTC

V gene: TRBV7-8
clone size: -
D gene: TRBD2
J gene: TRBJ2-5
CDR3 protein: CASSVRDYETQYF
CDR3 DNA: TGTGCCAGCAGCGTCCGGGACTACGAGACCCAGTACTTC

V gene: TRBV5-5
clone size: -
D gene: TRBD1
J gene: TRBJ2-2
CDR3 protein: CASNPRTGEGGELFF
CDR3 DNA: TGTGCCAGCAACCCTCGGACAGGGGAAGGCGGGGAGCTGTTTTTT

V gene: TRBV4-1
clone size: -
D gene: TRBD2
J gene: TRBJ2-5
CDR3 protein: CASSRVAGTPIGTQYF
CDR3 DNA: TGCGCCAGCAGCCGAGTAGCGGGCACCCCAATTGGGACCCAGTACTTC

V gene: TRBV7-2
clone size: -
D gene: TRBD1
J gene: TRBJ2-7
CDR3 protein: CASSLRQGAMYEQYF
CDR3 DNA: TGTGCCAGCAGCTTAAGACAGGGGGCAATGTACGAGCAGTACTTC

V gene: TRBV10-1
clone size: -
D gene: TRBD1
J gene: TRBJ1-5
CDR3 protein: CASSDGTGDPNQPQHF
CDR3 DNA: TGCGCCAGCAGTGACGGGACAGGGGACCCCAATCAGCCCCAGCATTTT

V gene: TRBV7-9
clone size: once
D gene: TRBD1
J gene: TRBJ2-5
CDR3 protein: CASSPGQGGQETQYF
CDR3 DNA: TGTGCCAGCAGCCCCGGACAGGGCGGGCAAGAGACCCAGTACTTC